This entry is about one T cell receptor beta chain. Other DNA sequences of this sample code for an identical CDR3. The source of the sample is a study of blood T cell repertoires in COVID-19. Study as a whole: Sources were T cells, B-cell-depleted T cells, or PBMCs; the material itself was cDNA or gDNA.

Authors' processing steps: How many nucleated cells were present was estimated from reference gene primer amplification. Produced via immunoSEQ multiplex PCR; TCRdb's table is partial and in-frame only. The DNA was the basis for D and trimming; V, J and clone size are from that table. The data contain 150,000 to 200,000 clones, around four fifths of them seen just once; the ten biggest clones take up over 6%. V shed 2 bases and J shed 3 bases, with 5 bases lying between them. Germline values: CDR1 KGHSH, CDR2 LQKENI. This CDR3 is built from 12 residues. V gene TRBV18 combines with J gene TRBJ2-7; D uncertain. The receptor was derived from a woman between 65 and 79 years old with COVID-19, enrolled during active disease. The specimen was peripheral blood. In nucleotides, the CDR3 is TGTGCCAGCTCACCATCGGTCTACGAGCAGTACTTC. This gives the protein CASSPSVYEQYF.